Here is one TCR beta chain with its context. The sample contains more than one DNA sequence encoding this CDR3. The source of the sample is a study of shared clonotypes between healthy human individuals. Germline V gives CDR1 MRHNA, CDR2 SNTAGT. Trimming took off 6 bases at V and 1 base at J, with 9 bases between the two ends. The CDR3 has 13 amino acids. Some clones are missing from TCRdb's copy, which holds only in-frame ones; the method was immunoSEQ multiplex PCR. This sample has about 1 million clones; approximately 68% occur once, and the top ten carry about 1.5%. The chain couples TRBV6-4 to TRBJ1-1; perhaps TRBD1 as D (6 bases). This TCR came from a young man in good health. The sequenced sample consisted of memory CD4+ T cells sorted from blood. Subset defined: CD45RA-negative fraction. This CDR3 reads CASSADRNTEAFF. The DNA of the CDR3 is TGTGCCAGCAGCGCGGACAGGAACACTGAAGCTTTCTTT.